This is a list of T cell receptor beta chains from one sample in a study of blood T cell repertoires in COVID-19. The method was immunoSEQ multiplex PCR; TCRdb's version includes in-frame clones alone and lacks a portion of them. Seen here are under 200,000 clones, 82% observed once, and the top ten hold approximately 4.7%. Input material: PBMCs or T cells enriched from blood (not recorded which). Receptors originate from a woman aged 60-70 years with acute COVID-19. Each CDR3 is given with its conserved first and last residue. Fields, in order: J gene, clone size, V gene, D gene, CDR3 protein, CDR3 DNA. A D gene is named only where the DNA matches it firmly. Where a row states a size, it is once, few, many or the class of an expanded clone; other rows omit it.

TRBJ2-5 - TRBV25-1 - CASGVEGTQYF TGTGCCAGCGGGGTTGAGGGGACCCAGTACTTC
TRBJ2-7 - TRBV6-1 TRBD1 CASSWTGGNYEQYF TGTGCCAGCAGTTGGACAGGGGGTAACTACGAGCAGTACTTC
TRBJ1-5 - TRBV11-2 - CASSRGRDSNQPQHF TGTGCCAGCAGCCGCGGGCGGGATAGCAATCAGCCCCAGCATTTT
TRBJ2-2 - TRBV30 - CAWGRADSNTGELFF TGTGCCTGGGGCAGGGCCGATTCGAACACCGGGGAGCTGTTTTTT
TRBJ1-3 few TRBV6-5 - CASSSTGGRNTIYF TGTGCCAGCAGTTCCACGGGTGGTAGAAACACCATATATTTT
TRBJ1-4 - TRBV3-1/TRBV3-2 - CASSQGEGGGEKLFF TGTGCCAGCAGCCAAGGGGAGGGCGGCGGTGAAAAACTGTTTTTT
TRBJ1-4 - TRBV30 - CAGMDGGPLEKLFF TGTGCCGGGATGGACGGAGGACCTCTAGAAAAACTGTTTTTT
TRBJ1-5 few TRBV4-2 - CASSQSNRRNQPQHF TGTGCCAGCAGCCAATCGAACAGGCGCAATCAGCCCCAGCATTTT
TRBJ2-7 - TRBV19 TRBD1 CASSRASGTGAYEQYF TGTGCCAGTAGTAGGGCGTCCGGGACAGGGGCGTACGAGCAGTACTTC
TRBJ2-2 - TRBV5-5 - CASSLQGNTGELFF TGTGCCAGCAGCTTACAGGGAAACACCGGGGAGCTGTTTTTT
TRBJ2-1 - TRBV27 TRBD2 CASSQGLAGRGYNEQFF TGTGCCAGCAGTCAGGGACTAGCGGGACGGGGCTACAATGAGCAGTTCTTC
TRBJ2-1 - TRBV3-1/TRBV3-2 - CASSQDTGSSYNEQFF TGTGCCAGCAGCCAAGATACAGGGAGCTCCTACAATGAGCAGTTCTTC
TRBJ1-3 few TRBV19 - CASSITGIGNTIYF TGTGCCAGTAGTATCACCGGGATAGGAAACACCATATATTTT
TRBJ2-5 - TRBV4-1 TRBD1 CASSQGDRGRQETQYF TGCGCCAGCAGCCAAGGCGACAGGGGGCGCCAAGAGACCCAGTACTTC
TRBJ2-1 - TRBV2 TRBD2 CASSGWRSGTNEQFF TGTGCCAGCAGTGGGTGGCGAAGCGGGACCAATGAGCAGTTCTTC
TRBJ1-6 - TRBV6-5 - CAIRREIGNSPLHF TGTGCCATTCGGAGGGAAATCGGGAATTCACCCCTCCACTTT
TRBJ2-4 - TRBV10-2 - CASSDNRVGIQYF TGCGCCAGCAGTGACAACAGGGTAGGCATTCAGTACTTC
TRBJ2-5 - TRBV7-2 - CASSFLAVPETQYF TGTGCCAGCAGCTTCTTAGCCGTGCCAGAGACCCAGTACTTC
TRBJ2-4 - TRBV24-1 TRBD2 CATSDLGAGGLLVKNIQYF TGTGCCACCAGTGATTTGGGTGCGGGGGGGCTACTAGTCAAAAACATTCAGTACTTC
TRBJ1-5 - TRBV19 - CASSIGASRRDQPQHF TGTGCCAGTAGTATAGGGGCCTCCCGGCGGGATCAGCCCCAGCATTTT
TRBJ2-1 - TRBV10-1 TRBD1 CASSTQGAPANEQFF TGCGCCAGCAGTACACAGGGGGCGCCGGCCAATGAGCAGTTCTTC
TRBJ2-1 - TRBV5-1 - CASSADLGDNEQFF TGCGCCAGCAGCGCCGACTTGGGAGACAATGAGCAGTTCTTC
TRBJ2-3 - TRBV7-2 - CASSPIGGQGDTQYF TGTGCCAGCAGCCCGATCGGGGGGCAGGGGGATACGCAGTATTTT
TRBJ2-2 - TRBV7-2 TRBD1 CASSLVVRTGPTRGELFF TGTGCCAGCAGCTTAGTCGTCCGGACAGGACCTACACGGGGGGAGCTGTTTTTT
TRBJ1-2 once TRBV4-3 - CASSQEDGAGGVGYTF TGCGCCAGCAGCCAAGAGGACGGGGCGGGGGGGGTTGGCTACACCTTC
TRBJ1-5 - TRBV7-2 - CASSLVKGPHQPQHF TGTGCCAGCAGCTTAGTAAAGGGGCCCCATCAGCCCCAGCATTTT
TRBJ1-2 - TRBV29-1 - CSVSPRQSNYGYTF TGCAGCGTTAGCCCGAGACAGTCTAACTATGGCTACACCTTC